Here is one TCR beta chain with its context. Its target is unknown. The entry originates in a study of a mutant IDH1 vaccine in newly diagnosed glioma. Looking at the study overall: Vaccines were begun 4-6 weeks after radiotherapy alone, or with temozolomide cycles. Patients were pretreated with radiotherapy, temozolomide, or both, mostly both.

Measured with immunoSEQ multiplex PCR; TCRdb has only the in-frame clones, and not every one. The table shows 30,000 to 40,000 clones, with roughly 80% occurring only once. The time point was: week 35, safety follow-up. Every vaccination contained 300 ug of the mutant IDH1 20-mer peptide and was paired with topical imiquimod. Patients carried new grade 3 or 4 IDH1-mutant astrocytomas lacking nuclear ATRX. The receptor was derived from a woman between 18 and 29 years old with glioma. The sequences come from PBMCs, collected from a glioma patient whose treatment included an IDH1 peptide vaccine.

The CDR3 here is CSVPGQGVSNYGYTF. DNA for the CDR3: TGCAGCGTTCCGGGACAGGGGGTCTCTAACTATGGCTACACCTTC. The genes are TRBV29-1 and TRBJ1-2; TRBD1 agrees at 11 bases. Looked up from germline, CDR1 is SQVTM and CDR2 is ANQGSEA. This CDR3 has 15 amino acids. V trimming: 5 bases; J trimming: 0 bases; junction bases outside the gene matches: 5.